These T cell receptor beta chains were read from a single sample in a study of cytomegalovirus exposure and HLA in healthy donors. Method: immunoSEQ multiplex PCR; TCRdb's copy keeps in-frame clones and lacks some. This repertoire shows some 180,000 clones, around 70% found once; its top ten account for 2.9%. The sequencing input was PBMCs. These receptor sequences come from a male donor in good health and CMV-seronegative. Both conserved end residues are part of each CDR3. Each record gives: D gene, J gene, CDR3 length, V gene, clone size, CDR3 protein, CDR3 DNA. The D gene is left open where the match is weak. Only some rows state a clone size, as once, few, many or a class for expanded clones.

>NA|TRBJ1-1|14|TRBV6-1|NA
CASSSPRDNQEAFF
TGTGCCAGCAGTTCCCCCCGGGACAACCAGGAAGCTTTCTTT
>NA|TRBJ2-1|13|TRBV6-5|once
CASSYSRKNEQFF
TGTGCCAGCAGTTACTCGAGGAAAAATGAGCAGTTCTTC
>TRBD1|TRBJ1-1|13|TRBV30|NA
CAWSVQGEREAFF
TGTGCCTGGAGTGTACAGGGGGAGCGTGAAGCTTTCTTT
>NA|TRBJ2-1|13|TRBV5-6|NA
CASSLISDNEQFF
TGTGCCAGCAGCTTGATTAGCGACAATGAGCAGTTCTTC
>NA|TRBJ2-1|13|TRBV10-2|NA
CASSRSSYNEQFF
TGCGCCAGCAGTCGCAGTTCCTACAATGAGCAGTTCTTC
>NA|TRBJ2-5|15|TRBV6-1|NA
CASSEETGKGETQYF
TGTGCCAGCAGTGAAGAAACAGGGAAGGGAGAGACCCAGTACTTC
>NA|TRBJ1-1|15|TRBV2|NA
CASRGLSGLNTEAFF
TGTGCCAGCAGGGGACTCTCAGGCCTGAACACTGAAGCTTTCTTT
>TRBD1|TRBJ2-3|17|TRBV19|NA
CASSPSRDRPSTDTQYF
TGTGCCAGTAGTCCTAGCCGGGACAGGCCTAGCACAGATACGCAGTATTTT
>NA|TRBJ1-5|16|TRBV4-1|few
CASSQEAGNSNQPQHF
TGTGCCAGCAGCCAAGAAGCGGGTAATAGCAATCAGCCCCAGCATTTT
>TRBD2|TRBJ2-5|15|TRBV11-2|NA
CASSLGGGPPETQYF
TGTGCCAGCAGCTTAGGGGGAGGGCCTCCGGAGACCCAGTACTTC